Below, one TCR beta chain is given with its context. This clone has just one count. There is no known antigen for this receptor. Base qualities are not provided; no much larger clone lies one nucleotide away. The label giving this sample's time point can be read as: baseline before first vaccination. The vaccinee samples were drawn from two UK trials, COV001 and COV002, one of which was a single-blind randomized controlled phase 2/3 trial testing AZD1222 (ChAdOx1 nCoV-19) in healthy adults. Trial participant PBMC samples were collected at day 0 and day 28 after the second dose for TCRbeta chain sequencing. The cysteine opens and the phenylalanine closes a CDR3 of 15 amino acids. Only the CDR3 DNA stays, 45 bases, in frame from base 1. V loses 3 bases at its end and J loses 4 bases; junction bases beyond the gene matches: 8. CDR1 is given as GTSNPN and CDR2 as SVGIG, both from the germline V gene (reference sequence).

These data originate in a study of T cell responses to AZD1222 COVID-19 vaccine (dated by TCRdb to the early 2020s). Background for the entire study: AZD1222 recipients with second doses at about 4 weeks or about 12 weeks were pooled, because spike-specific TCR depth and breadth did not differ between schedules. TCR sequencing was performed for fewer than 250 trial participants, of whom some 200 were given two doses of AZD1222 and about 25 were given two doses of MenACWY control vaccine. Trial participants were enrolled by age into subgroups of 18-55, 56-69 and 70-plus years, and roughly 150, 30 and 60 TCR-sequenced participants, respectively, were included in these subgroups.

The research as a whole found: Because no samples from the day 14 peak response were available, repertoires could be characterized only after the peak T cell response. The 56-69-year group was small, and its depth increase did not reach significance, likely because of low power. Participants were mostly white British and included more females than males, and it was suggested by the authors that clonal diversity may have been underestimated. Reportedly, close to half of the unique spike-specific TCRs recognized epitopes lying outside the regions that are mutated in the B.1.351 and B.1.1.7 variants. After two AZD1222 doses, spike-specific TCR breadth and depth were significantly higher than at day 0 and than in MenACWY recipients. The whole spike protein was spanned by vaccine-associated CD4 TCRs, and dominant responses were seen in regions 160-218 and 743-854. Conclusions about previously exposed vaccinees are limited because only five or six AZD1222 recipients were SARS-CoV-2 seropositive at baseline.

The CDR3 regions of human TCRbeta chains were analyzed by immunosequencing. For the original study's pipeline: TCRs in the repertoires were compared against a reference library of SARS-CoV-2-specific TCRs that had been generated with the MIRA antigen-specificity platform. Breadth was defined as the fraction of unique TCRs that were SARS-CoV-2-associated, and depth was defined as the fraction of total T cells that were SARS-CoV-2-associated. Using the MIRA data, each spike-specific TCR was assigned both to the spike region to which the TCR was reactive and to a CD4 or CD8 class. Log10-transformed breadth and depth values were compared by one-way ANOVA with Sidak's multiple comparisons tests. The source is immuneACCESS, and TCRdb retained only in-frame sequences with V and J called. Part of the clones is not carried over; for the studies checked, unresolved V genes explain less than half of this, and the remainder is unexplained. V, J and clone size derive from that table, while D and trimming were established from the DNA sequence. Within this sample are 150,000 or so clones, with around 90% of them counted one time only. Of the sample, 1.5% to 2% is held by the ten largest clones.

The sequence was collected from an adult in good health. The chain is made from TRBV30 and TRBJ1-2, with 10 bases aligning to TRBD1. Here the sequenced sample was peripheral blood, taken on day 0 of AZD1222 vaccination. The DNA is TGTGCCTGGAGCCCAGACGGGACAGGGGCCTATGGCTACACCTTC. Its protein product is CAWSPDGTGAYGYTF.